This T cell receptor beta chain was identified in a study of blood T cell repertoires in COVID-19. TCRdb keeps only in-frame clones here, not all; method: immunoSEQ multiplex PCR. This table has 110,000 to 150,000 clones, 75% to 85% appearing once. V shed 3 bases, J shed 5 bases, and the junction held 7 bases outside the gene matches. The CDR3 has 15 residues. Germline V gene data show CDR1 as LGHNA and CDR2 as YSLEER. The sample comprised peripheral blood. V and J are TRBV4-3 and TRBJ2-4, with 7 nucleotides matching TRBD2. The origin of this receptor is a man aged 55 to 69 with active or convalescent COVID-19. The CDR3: CASSHGEGHENIQYF. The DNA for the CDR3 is TGCGCCAGCAGCCATGGGGAGGGCCACGAAAACATTCAGTACTTC.